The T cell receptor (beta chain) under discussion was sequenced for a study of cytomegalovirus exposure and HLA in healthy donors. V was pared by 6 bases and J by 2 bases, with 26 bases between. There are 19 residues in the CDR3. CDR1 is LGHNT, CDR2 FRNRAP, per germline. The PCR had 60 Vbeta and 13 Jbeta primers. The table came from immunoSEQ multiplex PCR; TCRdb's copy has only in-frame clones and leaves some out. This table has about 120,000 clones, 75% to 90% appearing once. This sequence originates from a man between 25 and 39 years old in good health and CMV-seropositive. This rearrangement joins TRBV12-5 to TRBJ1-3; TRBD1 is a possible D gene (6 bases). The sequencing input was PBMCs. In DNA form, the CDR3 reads TGTGCTAGTGGAGACGCAGGGGTGGTTGAGGGGGATGCTGGAAACACCATATATTTT. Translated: CASGDAGVVEGDAGNTIYF.